These 27 T cell receptor beta chains were sequenced from one sample in a study of CD8 T cells in ankylosing spondylitis. One entry per CDR3 protein results from TCRdb running MiXCR on the 5' RACE reads. The data contain a few hundred thousand distinct CDR3 sequences, less than 25% of them singletons. Sequenced material: blood, either unsorted or a sorted T cell fraction (not recorded which). All receptors come from a female donor with ankylosing spondylitis or in good health (not recorded which).

This clonotype appeared many times. The chain links TRBV11-2 to TRBJ2-7; D not resolved. Per germline, CDR1 SGHAT and CDR2 FQNNGV. Trimming cost V 1 base and J 0 bases, with 7 bases left between them. The CDR3 is made up of 14 amino acids. This chain's CDR3 is CASSLGLSSYEQYF. DNA of the CDR3: TGTGCCAGCAGCTTAGGACTTAGCTCCTACGAGCAGTACTTC.

This clonotype was detected many times. This chain joins TRBV12-3 or TRBV12-4 and TRBJ1-2, with no clear D. Deletions cut 3 bases from V and 2 bases from J, with 4 bases between. This CDR3 contains 12 residues. The CDR3 is CASSFRNYGYTF. Written as DNA, the CDR3 is TGTGCCAGCAGTTTTCGGAACTATGGCTACACCTTC.

The chain is built from TRBV20-1 and TRBJ2-4, with TRBD2 identical over 12 bases. Germline trimming cut 3 bases from V and 7 bases from J; bases unmatched to any gene: 13. The CDR3 consists of 17 residues. Germline lookup yields CDR1 DFQATT and CDR2 SNEGSKA (reference sequence). CDR3 protein: CSASRASGRGAYNIQYF. In nucleotides, the CDR3 is TGCAGTGCTAGTCGGGCTAGCGGGAGGGGGGCCTACAACATTCAGTACTTC.

This clonotype has a handful of counts. This rearrangement joins TRBV20-1 to TRBJ2-7; TRBD2 aligns across 9 bases. The CDR3 contains 13 residues. Germline values: CDR1 DFQATT, CDR2 SNEGSKA (reference sequence). V shed 3 bases and J 3 bases; nucleotides not matched to a gene: 3. The CDR3 region is CSASRTSDYEQYF. The CDR3 DNA reads TGCAGTGCTAGCCGGACTAGCGACTACGAGCAGTACTTC.

The rearrangement uses TRBV20-1 and TRBJ2-3; 14 positions agree with TRBD2. The length of the CDR3 is 15 residues. Germline V gives CDR1 DFQATT, CDR2 SNEGSKA (reference sequence). V was clipped by 5 bases and J by 6 bases; unmatched bases: 7. In nucleotides, the CDR3 is TGCAGTGCTGGGGGGACTAGCGGGAGTTTGGATACGCAGTATTTT. Its protein product is CSAGGTSGSLDTQYF.

This clonotype was seen a few times. This sequence joins TRBV5-1 and TRBJ2-1; the D gene is possibly TRBD2 (5 bases). CDR1 is SGHRS, CDR2 YFSETQ, per germline. Trimming removed 4 bases at V and 10 bases at J, with 12 bases between. The CDR3 contains 12 residues. The CDR3 nucleotides are TGCGCCAGCAGCGAGACTACTCAAGAGCAGTTCTTC. This gives the protein CASSETTQEQFF.

In its sample, this clonotype was seen many times. The rearrangement joins TRBV29-1 to TRBJ2-7, with 9 nucleotides matching TRBD1. Trimming removed 8 bases from V and 4 bases from J; junction bases left unmatched: 6. The CDR3 spans 12 residues. Germline V gene sequence: CDR1 SQVTM, CDR2 ANQGSEA. The DNA for the CDR3 is TGCAGCACAAGACAGGGGGGGTACGAGCAGTACTTC. It codes for CSTRQGGYEQYF.

In its sample, this clonotype was seen a few times. This chain links TRBV7-2 with TRBJ2-7, with TRBD1 identical over 10 bases. This CDR3 is 14 amino acids long. Trimming removed 5 bases from V and 7 bases from J; junction bases left unmatched: 8. Germline loops: CDR1 SGHTA, CDR2 FQGNSA. The CDR3 DNA sequence: TGTGCCAGCAGCCTTAGACAGGGGGCGCGTGAGCAGTACTTC. It codes for CASSLRQGAREQYF. Based on the CDR3 plus reference TRBV7-2 and TRBJ2-7, the full variable domain is GAGVSQSPSNKVTEKGKDVELRCDPISGHTALYWYRQSLGQGLEFLIYFQGNSAPDKSGLPSDRFSAERTGGSVSTLTIQRTQQEDSAVYLCASSLRQGAREQYFGPGTRLTVT.

The chain employs TRBV7-3 and TRBJ2-2; D call uncertain. The CDR3 length is 17 residues. V was shortened by 1 base and J by 7 bases, with 19 bases between the two germline ends. CDR1 and CDR2 (germline): SGHTA, FQGTGA. This CDR3 is CASSLIGSRIEVGELFF. CDR3 nucleotide sequence: TGTGCCAGCAGCTTAATAGGTAGCAGGATTGAGGTCGGGGAGCTGTTTTTT.

The V and J genes are TRBV10-1 and TRBJ2-1; D is perhaps TRBD2 (5 bases). V was shortened by 0 bases and J by 3 bases, with 12 bases between the two germline ends. Germline V gives CDR1 WNHNN, CDR2 SYGVQD (reference sequence). This CDR3 has 16 residues. This chain's CDR3 is CASSESHPEGYNEQFF. CDR3 DNA: TGCGCCAGCAGTGAGTCCCATCCTGAGGGCTACAATGAGCAGTTCTTC.

This clonotype was counted many times. V usage is TRBV24-1 and J usage is TRBJ2-1; no clear D. The CDR3 has 13 amino acids. Germline-derived CDR1 and CDR2 are KGHDR and SFDVKD. V lost 0 bases to trimming and J lost 6 bases, with 5 bases between them. This CDR3 reads CATSDLVRNEQFF. The CDR3 nucleotides are TGTGCCACCAGTGATTTGGTCCGCAATGAGCAGTTCTTC.

This clonotype occurred a few times. This chain connects TRBV20-1 to TRBJ2-1; perhaps TRBD2 as D (5 bases). V lost 6 bases and J lost 10, with 19 bases in between. The CDR3 has 13 amino acids. The germline gives CDR1 DFQATT, CDR2 SNEGSKA (reference sequence). CDR3 DNA: TGCAGTGCCGAGATATCTAGCTATAGCGAGCAGTTCTTC. Translated: CSAEISSYSEQFF.

This clonotype was counted a few times. V is TRBV10-2 and J is TRBJ2-7; 8 nucleotides line up with TRBD2. J was trimmed by 6 bases and V by 6 bases; bases with no gene match: 13. In germline, CDR1 is WSHSY, CDR2 SAAADI. The CDR3 totals 15 residues. CDR3 loop: CASRDSGVPWGEQYF. The CDR3 nucleotides read TGCGCCAGCAGAGATAGCGGGGTACCGTGGGGCGAGCAGTACTTC.

Concerning this clonotype itself: One end of the junction varies from germline; a read error may be responsible. The chain has TRBV5-1 and TRBJ2-1; 13 nucleotides align to TRBD2. CDR3 size: 18 residues. CDR1 is SGHRS and CDR2 is YFSETQ in the germline V gene. CDR3 in amino acids: CASSLVGLAGPPYNEQFF. The CDR3 nucleotides are TGCGCCAGCAGCTTGGTGGGACTAGCGGGGCCCCCCTACAACGAGCAGTTCTTC.

Note on this clonotype: Because the CDR3's place on the DNA is in doubt, the DNA is left out and the CDR3 is given as listed by TCRdb. V and J are TRBV21-1 and TRBJ2-3; TRBD1, the table's D call, lacks a check against the DNA. TRBV21-1 is reported as a pseudogene. Inclusive of both ends, the CDR3 amounts to 16 amino acids. This chain's CDR3 is CASSKVGGGSTDTQYF.

This sequence joins TRBV6-1 and TRBJ2-1; TRBD2 might be the D (6 bases). Trimming took off 6 bases at V and 10 bases at J, with 22 bases between the two ends. The V gene's germline CDR1 is MNHNS and CDR2 SASEGT. This CDR3 has 15 amino acids. The CDR3 region is CASSLERATSSEQFF. CDR3 sequence (DNA): TGTGCCAGCAGCCTAGAGCGGGCGACATCTTCCGAGCAGTTCTTC.

The gene calls are TRBV3-1 and TRBJ1-1; D not certain. Trimming left V 1 base short and J 1 base short, with 4 bases between. Germline-derived CDR1 and CDR2 are LGHDT and YNNKEL (reference sequence). The CDR3 contains 13 residues. The CDR3: CASSQVRNTEAFF. The CDR3 DNA reads TGTGCCAGCAGCCAAGTTAGGAACACTGAAGCTTTCTTT.

CDR3 amino acids: CASSARWQGHSNQPQHF. CDR3 nucleotide sequence: TGCGCCAGCAGCGCCAGATGGCAGGGGCATAGCAATCAGCCCCAGCATTTT. This chain links TRBV4-3 with TRBJ1-5, with TRBD1 as a possible D gene (6 bases). Between the trimmed V and J ends, which lost 5 bases and 0 bases, there was a span of 17 bases. CDR1 and CDR2 (germline): LGHNA, YSLEER. The CDR3 spans 17 residues.

This clonotype was seen just once. The chain couples TRBV19 to TRBJ2-7; 8 bases align to TRBD2. The CDR3 totals 16 residues. With V trimmed by 5 bases and J by 0 bases, 9 bases remained unmatched. CDR1 is LNHDA, CDR2 SQIVND, per germline (reference sequence). CDR3 region: CASSALGGRSSYEQYF. As DNA, the CDR3 is TGTGCCAGTAGTGCCCTCGGCGGGAGGAGCTCCTACGAGCAGTACTTC.

In this sample, this clonotype turned up a few times. The chain joins TRBV29-1 to TRBJ1-1; D is unclear. This CDR3 contains 12 residues. V was shortened by 4 bases and J by 1 base, with 7 bases between the two germline ends. The germline CDR1 and CDR2 sequences are SQVTM and ANQGSEA. For the CDR3, the DNA is TGCAGCGTTGCGCAGTCGAACACTGAAGCTTTCTTT. Translating gives CSVAQSNTEAFF.

This clonotype was detected only a few times. This rearrangement joins TRBV6-2 or TRBV6-3 to TRBJ2-3; 10 nucleotides line up with TRBD2. Germline trimming cut 2 bases from V and 2 bases from J; bases unmatched to any gene: 4. The CDR3 contains 16 residues. Looked up from germline, CDR1 is MNHEY and CDR2 is SVGEGT. This chain's CDR3 is CASSYPGLAATDTQYF. In nucleotides, the CDR3 is TGTGCCAGCAGTTACCCCGGACTAGCGGCCACAGATACGCAGTATTTT.

This clonotype appeared once. V gene TRBV5-1 combines with J gene TRBJ2-7, with unresolved D. Germline V gene data show CDR1 as SGHRS and CDR2 as YFSETQ. Trimming removed 2 bases from V and 6 bases from J, with 12 bases in between. This CDR3 has 13 amino acids. The CDR3 nucleotides read TGCGCCAGCAGCTTCCAGGCAGATGGCGAGCAGTACTTC. Translation gives CASSFQADGEQYF.

The chain is built from TRBV4-3 and TRBJ2-7; D not resolved. The CDR3 has 14 amino acids. Trimming stripped 0 bases from V and 0 bases from J, with 6 bases between. Germline CDR1 and CDR2: LGHNA and YSLEER. The CDR3 DNA sequence: TGCGCCAGCAGCCAAGATATGGCCTCCTACGAGCAGTACTTC. Its protein is CASSQDMASYEQYF.

The rearrangement links TRBV4-2 to TRBJ2-1; unclear D gene. Germline CDR1 reads LGHNA; CDR2 reads YNFKEQ. V was clipped by 0 bases and J by 8 bases, with 14 bases between them. The CDR3 is made up of 15 amino acids. The CDR3 sequence: CASSQDPSSPYEQFF. The CDR3 DNA is TGTGCCAGCAGCCAAGATCCAAGTAGTCCCTATGAGCAGTTCTTC.

CDR3 region: CAISESTGETNSPLHF. In DNA form, the CDR3 reads TGTGCCATCAGTGAGTCCACAGGGGAAACAAATTCACCCCTCCACTTT. The chain joins TRBV10-3 to TRBJ1-6; 7 bases line up with TRBD1. Germline V gives CDR1 ENHRY, CDR2 SYGVKD. There are 16 residues in the CDR3. V was clipped by 0 bases and J by 7 bases; unmatched bases: 6.

The chain links TRBV20-1 to TRBJ2-7; 7 nucleotides match TRBD2. After removal of 3 bases from V and 3 bases from J, the junction contained 5 bases not matched to a gene. CDR3 length: 13 residues. Germline-derived CDR1 and CDR2 are DFQATT and SNEGSKA (reference sequence). This CDR3 reads CSASTSASYEQYF. The CDR3 DNA follows: TGCAGTGCTAGCACTAGCGCGAGCTACGAGCAGTACTTC.

This chain joins TRBV30 and TRBJ1-2; D call uncertain. In germline, CDR1 is GTSNPN, CDR2 SVGIG (reference sequence). V lost 8 bases and J 0 bases, leaving 13 bases between the germline ends. The CDR3 has 13 amino acids. The CDR3 sequence: CAIIQLANYGYTF. The CDR3 coding sequence is TGTGCCATTATACAGCTCGCTAACTATGGCTACACCTTC.